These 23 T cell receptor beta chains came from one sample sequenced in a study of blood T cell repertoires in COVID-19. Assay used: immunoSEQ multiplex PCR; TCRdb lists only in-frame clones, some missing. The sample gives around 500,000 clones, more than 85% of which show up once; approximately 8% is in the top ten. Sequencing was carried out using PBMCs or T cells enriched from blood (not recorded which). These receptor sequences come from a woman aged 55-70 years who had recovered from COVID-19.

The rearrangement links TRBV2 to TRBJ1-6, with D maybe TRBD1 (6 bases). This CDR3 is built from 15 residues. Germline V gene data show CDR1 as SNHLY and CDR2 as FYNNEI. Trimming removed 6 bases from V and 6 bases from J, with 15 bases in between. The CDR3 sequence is CASRGTTGSNSPLHF. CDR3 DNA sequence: TGTGCCAGCAGGGGGACTACAGGGAGTAATTCACCCCTCCACTTT.

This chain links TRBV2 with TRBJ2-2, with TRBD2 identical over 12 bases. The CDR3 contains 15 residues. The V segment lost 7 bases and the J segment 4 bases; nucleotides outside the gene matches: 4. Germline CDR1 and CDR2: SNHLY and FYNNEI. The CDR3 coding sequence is TGTGCCAGCACCCGGACTAGCGGGGCCACCGGGGAGCTGTTTTTT. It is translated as CASTRTSGATGELFF.

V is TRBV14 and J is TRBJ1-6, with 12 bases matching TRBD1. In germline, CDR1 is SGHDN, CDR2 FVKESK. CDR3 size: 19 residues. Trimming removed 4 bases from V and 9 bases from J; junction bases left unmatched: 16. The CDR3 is CASSPSWDRGRDWGSPLHF. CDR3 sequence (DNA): TGTGCCAGCAGCCCGTCTTGGGACAGGGGGCGGGACTGGGGTTCACCCCTCCACTTT. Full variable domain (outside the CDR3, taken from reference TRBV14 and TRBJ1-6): EAGVTQFPSHSVIEKGQTVTLRCDPISGHDNLYWYRRVMGKEIKFLLHFVKESKQDESGMPNNRFLAERTGGTYSTLKVQPAELEDSGVYFCASSPSWDRGRDWGSPLHFGNGTRLTVT.

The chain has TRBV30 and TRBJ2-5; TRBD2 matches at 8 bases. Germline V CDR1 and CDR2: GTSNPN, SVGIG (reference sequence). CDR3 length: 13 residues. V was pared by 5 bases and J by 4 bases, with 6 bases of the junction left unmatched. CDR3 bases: TGTGCCTGGGAGGTAGCGGGGTCAGAGACCCAGTACTTC. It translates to CAWEVAGSETQYF.

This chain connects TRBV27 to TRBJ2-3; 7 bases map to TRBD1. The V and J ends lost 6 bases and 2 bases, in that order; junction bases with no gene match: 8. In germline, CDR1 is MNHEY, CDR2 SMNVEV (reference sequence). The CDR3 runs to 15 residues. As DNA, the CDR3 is TGTGCCAGCAGCCCAAAGGGGGCCAACACAGATACGCAGTATTTT. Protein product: CASSPKGANTDTQYF.

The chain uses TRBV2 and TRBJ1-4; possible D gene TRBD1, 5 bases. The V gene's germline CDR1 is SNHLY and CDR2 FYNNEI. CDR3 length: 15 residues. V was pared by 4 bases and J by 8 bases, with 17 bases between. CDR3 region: CASSGRQGKGEKLFF. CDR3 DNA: TGTGCCAGCAGTGGCAGGCAGGGAAAGGGCGAAAAACTGTTTTTT.

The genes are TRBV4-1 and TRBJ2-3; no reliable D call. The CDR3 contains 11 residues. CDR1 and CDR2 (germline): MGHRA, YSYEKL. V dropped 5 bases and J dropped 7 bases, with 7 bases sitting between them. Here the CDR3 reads CASSAANTQYF. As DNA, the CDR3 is TGCGCCAGCAGCGCGGCAAATACGCAGTATTTT.

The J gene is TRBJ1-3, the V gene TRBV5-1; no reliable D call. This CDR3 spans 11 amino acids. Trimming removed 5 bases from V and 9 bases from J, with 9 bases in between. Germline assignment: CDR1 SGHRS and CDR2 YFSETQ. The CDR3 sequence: CASRFRGTIYF. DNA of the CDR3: TGCGCCAGCAGATTTCGCGGCACCATATATTTT. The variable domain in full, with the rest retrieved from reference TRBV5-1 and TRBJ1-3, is KAGVTQTPRYLIKTRGQQVTLSCSPISGHRSVSWYQQTPGQGLQFLFEYFSETQRNKGNFPGRFSGRQFSNSRSEMNVSTLELGDSALYLCASRFRGTIYFGEGSWLTVV.

The CDR3 here is CASRLTGGSHGELFF. Here the CDR3 DNA reads TGTGCCAGCAGGCTAACTGGGGGGTCCCACGGGGAGCTGTTTTTT. V usage is TRBV6-5 and J usage is TRBJ2-2; D may be TRBD2 (6 bases). The CDR3 sequence is 15 residues long. From germline, CDR1 is MNHEY and CDR2 SVGAGI. The V end was cut by 6 bases, the J end by 7 bases, with 18 bases between.

CDR3 nucleotides: TGTGCCAGCAGCGAAAACAGGGCTTTAAGCACAGATACGCAGTATTTT. It translates to CASSENRALSTDTQYF. The chain recombines TRBV7-2 with TRBJ2-3, with a possible D match to TRBD1 (6 bases). The CDR3 is 16 residues long. Germline V gene sequence: CDR1 SGHTA, CDR2 FQGNSA. Trimming stripped 5 bases from V and 0 bases from J, with 15 bases between.

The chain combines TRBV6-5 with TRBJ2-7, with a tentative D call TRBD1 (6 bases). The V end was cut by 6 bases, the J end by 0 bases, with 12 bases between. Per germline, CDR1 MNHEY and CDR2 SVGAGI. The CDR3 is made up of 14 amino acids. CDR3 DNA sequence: TGTGCCAGCAGGAGTACAGGGAACTCCTACGAGCAGTACGTC. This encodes CASRSTGNSYEQYV.

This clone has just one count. CDR3 nucleotides: TGTGCCAGCAGCTCACTAGCGGGTGTCTTGGATACGCAGTATTTT. The encoded protein is CASSSLAGVLDTQYF. This chain uses TRBV7-2 with TRBJ2-3; TRBD2 matches at 9 bases. CDR3 length: 15 residues. J was trimmed by 6 bases and V by 4 bases; bases with no gene match: 8. Per germline, CDR1 SGHTA and CDR2 FQGNSA.

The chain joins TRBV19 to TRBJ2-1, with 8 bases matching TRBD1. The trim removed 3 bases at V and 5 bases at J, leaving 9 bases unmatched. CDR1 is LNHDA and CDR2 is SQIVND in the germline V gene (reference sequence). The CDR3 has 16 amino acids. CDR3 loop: CASSIWSGGIDNEQFF. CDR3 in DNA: TGTGCCAGTAGTATTTGGTCAGGGGGCATCGACAATGAGCAGTTCTTC.

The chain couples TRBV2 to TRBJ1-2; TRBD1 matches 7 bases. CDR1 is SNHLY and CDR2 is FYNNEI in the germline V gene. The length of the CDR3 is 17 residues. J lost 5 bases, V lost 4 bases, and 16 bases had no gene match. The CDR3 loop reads CASSVNGQADGMYGYTF. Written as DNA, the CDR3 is TGTGCCAGCAGTGTGAACGGACAGGCCGACGGAATGTATGGCTACACCTTC.

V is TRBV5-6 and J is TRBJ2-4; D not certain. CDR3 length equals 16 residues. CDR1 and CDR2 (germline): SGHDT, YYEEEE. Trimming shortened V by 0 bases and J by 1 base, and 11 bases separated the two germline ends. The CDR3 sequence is CASSLAGSLAKNIQYF. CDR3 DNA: TGTGCCAGCAGCTTGGCCGGGTCCCTTGCCAAAAACATTCAGTACTTC.

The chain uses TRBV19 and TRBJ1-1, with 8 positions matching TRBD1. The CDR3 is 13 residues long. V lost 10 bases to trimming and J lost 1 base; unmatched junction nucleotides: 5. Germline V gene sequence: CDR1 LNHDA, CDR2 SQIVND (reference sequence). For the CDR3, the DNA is TGTGCCACTCGGGGGACAGGGAACACTGAAGCTTTCTTT. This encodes CATRGTGNTEAFF. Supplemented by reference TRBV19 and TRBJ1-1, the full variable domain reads DGGITQSPKYLFRKEGQNVTLSCEQNLNHDAMYWYRQDPGQGLRLIYYSQIVNDFQKGDIAEGYSVSREKKESFPLTVTSAQKNPTAFYLCATRGTGNTEAFFGQGTRLTVV.

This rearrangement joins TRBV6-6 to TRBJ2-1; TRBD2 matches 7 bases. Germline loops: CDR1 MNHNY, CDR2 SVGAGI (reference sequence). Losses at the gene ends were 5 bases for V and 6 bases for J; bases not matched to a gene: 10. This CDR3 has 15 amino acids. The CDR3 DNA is TGTGCCAGCAGTCAAATAGCGGGCAAGATCAATGAGCAGTTCTTC. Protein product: CASSQIAGKINEQFF.

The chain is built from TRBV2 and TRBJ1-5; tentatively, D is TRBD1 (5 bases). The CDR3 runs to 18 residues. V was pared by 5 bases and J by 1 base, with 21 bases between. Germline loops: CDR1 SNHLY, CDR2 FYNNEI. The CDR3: CASSPQSPGTASNQPQHF. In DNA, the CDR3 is TGTGCCAGCAGTCCCCAGAGCCCCGGGACTGCGAGCAATCAGCCCCAGCATTTT. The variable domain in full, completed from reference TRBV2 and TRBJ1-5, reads EPEVTQTPSHQVTQMGQEVILRCVPISNHLYFYWYRQILGQKVEFLVSFYNNEISEKSEIFDDQFSVERPDGSNFTLKIRSTKLEDSAMYFCASSPQSPGTASNQPQHFGDGTRLSIL.

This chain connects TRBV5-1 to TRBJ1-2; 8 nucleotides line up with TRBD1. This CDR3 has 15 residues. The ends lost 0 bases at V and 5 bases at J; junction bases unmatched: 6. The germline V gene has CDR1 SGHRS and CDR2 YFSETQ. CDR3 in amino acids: CASSLAGGELYGYTF. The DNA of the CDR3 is TGCGCCAGCAGCTTGGCAGGGGGCGAGTTATATGGCTACACCTTC.

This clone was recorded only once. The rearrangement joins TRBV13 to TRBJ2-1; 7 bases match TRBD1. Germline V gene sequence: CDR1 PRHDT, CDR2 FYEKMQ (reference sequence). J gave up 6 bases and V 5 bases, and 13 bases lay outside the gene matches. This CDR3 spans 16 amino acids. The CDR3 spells CASSPRLNRGANEQFF. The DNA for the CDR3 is TGTGCCAGCAGCCCCCGACTCAACAGGGGAGCCAATGAGCAGTTCTTC.

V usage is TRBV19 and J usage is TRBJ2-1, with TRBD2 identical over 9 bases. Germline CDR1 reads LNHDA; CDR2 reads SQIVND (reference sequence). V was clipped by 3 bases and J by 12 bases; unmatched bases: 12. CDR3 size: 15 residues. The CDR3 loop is CASSISAGGPLGQFF. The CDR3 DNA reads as TGTGCCAGTAGTATTTCGGCGGGGGGGCCTCTGGGGCAGTTCTTC.

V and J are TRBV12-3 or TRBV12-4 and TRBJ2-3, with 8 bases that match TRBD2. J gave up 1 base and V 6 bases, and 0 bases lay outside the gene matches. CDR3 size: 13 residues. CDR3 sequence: CASRRGGTDTQYF. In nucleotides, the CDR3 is TGTGCCAGCAGGCGGGGGGGCACAGATACGCAGTATTTT.

The CDR3 reads CASSPPDRVGSPLHF. CDR3 DNA sequence: TGTGCCAGCTCACCACCGGACAGGGTAGGATCACCCCTCCACTTT. The chain is built from TRBV18 and TRBJ1-6; 8 bases match TRBD1. Germline loops: CDR1 KGHSH, CDR2 LQKENI. With V trimmed by 0 bases and J by 10 bases, 5 bases remained unmatched. The CDR3 consists of 15 residues.